The 11 T cell receptor beta chains below all came from one sample that was sequenced in a study of shared clonotypes between healthy human individuals. Method: immunoSEQ multiplex PCR; TCRdb's copy keeps in-frame clones and lacks some. The table shows hundreds of thousands of clones, with 90% to 95% occurring only once. Naive CD8 isolation took CD45RO-negative cells positively selected for CCR7 and excluded terminally differentiated effector memory CD45RA+ cells. Sequencing was performed on naive CD8+ T cells sorted from blood. Receptors originate from a woman in her 30s in good health.

The V and J genes are TRBV28 and TRBJ2-7; D is unresolved. Germline lookup yields CDR1 MDHEN and CDR2 SYDVKM. The CDR3 runs to 14 residues. Trimming removed 2 bases from V and 0 bases from J, with 8 bases in between. Here the CDR3 DNA reads TGTGCCAGCAGTTTAAACCCGAGCTCCTACGAGCAGTACTTC. It specifies CASSLNPSSYEQYF.

This chain links TRBV13 with TRBJ2-7, with D perhaps TRBD2 (5 bases). This CDR3 is 13 amino acids long. The germline CDR1 and CDR2 sequences are PRHDT and FYEKMQ (reference sequence). The V end was cut by 0 bases, the J end by 7 bases, with 10 bases between. CDR3 nucleotide sequence: TGTGCCAGCAGCTTAGGACTAGTTCAAGAGCAGTACTTC. This gives the protein CASSLGLVQEQYF.

This chain joins TRBV27 and TRBJ2-5, with D possibly being TRBD1 (6 bases). The CDR3 runs to 14 residues. Germline CDR1 reads MNHEY; CDR2 reads SMNVEV (reference sequence). Trimming stripped 3 bases from V and 1 base from J, with 9 bases between. The DNA for the CDR3 is TGTGCCAGCAGTTTGGGACATTCCCAAGAGACCCAGTACTTC. Its translation is CASSLGHSQETQYF.

J is TRBJ1-3 and V is TRBV28; TRBD1 matches 8 bases. CDR3 length equals 15 residues. In germline, CDR1 is MDHEN, CDR2 SYDVKM. V lost 2 bases and J lost 3; bases outside the gene matches: 3. CDR3 in DNA: TGTGCCAGCAGTTTACAGGGGGCGTTTGGAAACACCATATATTTT. Protein sequence: CASSLQGAFGNTIYF. Using reference TRBV28 and TRBJ1-3 for the parts outside the CDR3, the full variable domain is DVKVTQSSRYLVKRTGEKVFLECVQDMDHENMFWYRQDPGLGLRLIYFSYDVKMKEKGDIPEGYSVSREKKERFSLILESASTNQTSMYLCASSLQGAFGNTIYFGEGSWLTVV.

The chain joins TRBV27 to TRBJ2-2; D may be TRBD1 (5 bases). CDR3 length: 16 amino acids. With 6 bases removed from V and 0 bases from J, the gap between germline ends came to 14 bases. The germline CDR1 and CDR2 sequences are MNHEY and SMNVEV (reference sequence). The CDR3 region is CASRQEPTANTGELFF. The DNA for the CDR3 is TGTGCCAGCAGACAAGAGCCGACAGCGAACACCGGGGAGCTGTTTTTT.

The rearrangement links TRBV29-1 to TRBJ2-2, with TRBD1 identical over 8 bases. V lost 1 base, J lost 7 bases, and 8 bases stayed unmatched. CDR1 and CDR2 from the germline V gene are SQVTM and ANQGSEA. This CDR3 contains 15 residues. CDR3 loop: CSVEVSQGAHGELFF. The CDR3 bases are TGCAGCGTTGAAGTCTCCCAGGGGGCTCACGGGGAGCTGTTTTTT.

The rearrangement links TRBV11-2 to TRBJ2-7; tentatively, D is TRBD1 (6 bases). V lost 0 bases and J lost 6, with 24 bases in between. The CDR3 runs to 18 residues. CDR1 and CDR2 (germline): SGHAT, FQNNGV. The CDR3 here is CASSLDLPRVTGISEQYF. The CDR3 DNA reads TGTGCCAGCAGCTTAGACCTCCCGAGAGTGACAGGCATCTCCGAGCAGTACTTC. Full variable domain (missing parts from reference TRBV11-2 and TRBJ2-7): EAGVAQSPRYKIIEKRQSVAFWCNPISGHATLYWYQQILGQGPKLLIQFQNNGVVDDSQLPKDRFSAERLKGVDSTLKIQPAKLEDSAVYLCASSLDLPRVTGISEQYFGPGTRLTVT.

The chain recombines TRBV19 with TRBJ1-1; D call uncertain. The CDR3 sequence is 14 residues long. The germline V gene has CDR1 LNHDA and CDR2 SQIVND (reference sequence). The V end was cut by 1 base, the J end by 4 bases, with 10 bases between. CDR3 nucleotide sequence: TGTGCCAGTAGTATAGCGGCAGGTTTCACTGAAGCTTTCTTT. Translated, it gives CASSIAAGFTEAFF.

This clone was detected only once. The J gene is TRBJ2-3, the V gene TRBV13; D gene ambiguous. From germline, CDR1 is PRHDT and CDR2 FYEKMQ (reference sequence). The CDR3 covers 11 residues. Trimming stripped 4 bases from V and 6 bases from J, with 5 bases between. The CDR3, as DNA: TGTGCCAGCAGCTACGGGGATACGCAGTATTTT. It specifies CASSYGDTQYF.

This chain joins TRBV28 and TRBJ2-7; no clear D. The germline CDR1 and CDR2 sequences are MDHEN and SYDVKM. The CDR3 totals 14 residues. Trimming stripped 3 bases from V and 0 bases from J, with 9 bases between. CDR3 in DNA: TGTGCCAGCAGTTTCTGGTCGAGCTCCTACGAGCAGTACTTC. Amino acids: CASSFWSSSYEQYF.

This clone was seen just once. DNA for the CDR3: TGTGCCAGCAGCGAGGGACAGACTAACACAGATACGCAGTATTTT. It encodes CASSEGQTNTDTQYF. V and J are TRBV7-2 and TRBJ2-3; TRBD1 matches at 7 bases. The V segment lost 5 bases and the J segment 2 bases; nucleotides outside the gene matches: 7. This CDR3 has 15 residues. Germline V lookup: CDR1 SGHTA, CDR2 FQGNSA. Combining the CDR3 with reference TRBV7-2 and TRBJ2-3 gives the whole variable domain GAGVSQSPSNKVTEKGKDVELRCDPISGHTALYWYRQSLGQGLEFLIYFQGNSAPDKSGLPSDRFSAERTGGSVSTLTIQRTQQEDSAVYLCASSEGQTNTDTQYFGPGTRLTVL.